This T cell receptor beta chain was sequenced in a study of beta chain features in type 1 diabetes. Trimming stripped 4 bases from V and 0 bases from J, with 7 bases between. This CDR3 has 14 residues. Germline assignment: CDR1 SNHLY and CDR2 FYNNEI. Study-wide points: The naive, central memory and Treg TCRB repertoires showed an apparent similarity that was greater among patients than among healthy donors. All four CD4+ subsets from Type 1 diabetes patients carried moderately but significantly shorter TCRB CDR3s.

About this clone itself: The antigen is not known.

CD4+ cells of the naive, central memory, regulatory and stem cell-like memory types were sorted via CD45RO/CCR7/CD25/CD127/CD95/CD27. Expressed TCRB transcripts were sequenced after all isolated RNA was converted to cDNA. The data were produced by immunoSEQ multiplex PCR, yet TCRdb's version contains in-frame clones alone and is incomplete. Of some 120,000 clones listed, around a sixth are singletons. The chain is built from TRBV2 and TRBJ1-5; D remains ambiguous. The sequence was obtained from a man between 18 and 35 years old with type 1 diabetes. The material sequenced was central memory CD4+ T cells from blood. The CDR3 DNA reads TGTGCCAGCAGTGTTAGATCTAGCAATCAGCCCCAGCATTTT. This encodes CASSVRSSNQPQHF.